This TCR beta chain was identified during a study of read filtering for tumor transcriptome and immune sequencing. Looking at the study overall: The cohort had roughly 17 men and more than 13 women aged about 45 to 80, mean roughly 66 years. DNase treatment preceded whole-transcriptome library preparation.

About this clonotype: Its antigen is currently unknown.

Notes on the study in general: RNA-seq captured clonotypes less deeply and reliably than IR-seq. The CD138-negative fraction was mixed bone marrow immune cells, not pure T cells.

The V gene lost 5 bases and the J gene lost 3 bases, with 17 bases spanning the gap. The CDR3 is made up of 14 amino acids. Germline CDR1 reads DFQATT; CDR2 reads SNEGSKA (reference sequence). This library used about 400 ng RNA and molecular barcoded adaptors spanning alpha/delta and beta/gamma chains. Using its own MiXCR run on the reads, TCRdb lists one record per CDR3 protein. The table shows tens of thousands of distinct CDR3 sequences, with around a fifth occurring only once. The V and J genes are TRBV20-1 and TRBJ2-7; either TRBD1 or TRBD2 may supply D (6 bases each). The receptor was derived from a donor aged 40 or over with multiple myeloma. Sequencing used a population of CD138-negative cells sorted from bone marrow. CDR3 nucleotides: TGCAGTGCTGGGGGGCCTCCTCCTTACTACGAGCAGTACTTC. Amino acid sequence: CSAGGPPPYYEQYF.